The clone carrying this TCR beta chain was recorded a few times. The sample comes from a study of OX40 agonist ivuxolimab in advanced cancers. Whole-study context: The study reported partial responses in three patients: one hepatocellular carcinoma, two cutaneous melanoma.

Only in-frame clones appear in the TCRdb table, and some are missing; sequencing was by immunoSEQ multiplex PCR. Here the sample spans 130,000 or so clones, 90% being singletons. Between the trimmed V and J ends, which lost 6 bases and 0 bases, there was a span of 17 bases. This CDR3 region has 16 residues. The V gene's germline CDR1 is GTSNPN and CDR2 SVGIG (reference sequence). The receptor comes from an adult with an advanced solid tumor such as melanoma, head and neck, liver or kidney cancer. The J gene is TRBJ2-2, the V gene TRBV30; D might be TRBD2 (6 bases). The input for sequencing was CD4+ or CD8+ T cells sorted from blood, taken in a trial of the OX40 agonist ivuxolimab. The CDR3: CACNVGTQANTGELFF. CDR3 bases: TGTGCCTGTAACGTCGGGACTCAGGCGAACACCGGGGAGCTGTTTTTT.